This TCR beta chain originates from a study of blood T cell repertoires in COVID-19. In germline, CDR1 is SEHNR, CDR2 FQNEAQ (reference sequence). The CDR3 is 14 residues long. V was pared by 6 bases and J by 3 bases, with 11 bases between. Profiling relied on immunoSEQ multiplex PCR, and the TCRdb table lists in-frame clones only, not all of them. This table has 90,000 to 120,000 clones, 88% appearing once. The clonotype comes from a human donor in a cohort sampled during active COVID-19. The sample was peripheral blood. The J gene is TRBJ2-2, the V gene TRBV7-9; D unclear. CDR3 sequence (DNA): TGTGCCAGCAGTCCTGACACCTACACCGGGGAGCTGTTTTTT. Translation gives CASSPDTYTGELFF.